The T cell receptor (beta chain) described here comes from a study of cytomegalovirus exposure and HLA in healthy donors. The CDR3 is 14 residues long. Unmatched junction bases numbered 11, after V lost 5 bases and J lost 8 bases. The germline V gene encodes CDR1 MNHEY and CDR2 SMNVEV (reference sequence). The PCR used 60 Vbeta and 13 Jbeta primers. Sequenced by immunoSEQ multiplex PCR; TCRdb stores in-frame clones only, minus some. The repertoire holds about 200,000 clones, with about 79% as singletons. The count of this clone is one. This clonotype was obtained from a boy between 2 and 10 years old in good health and CMV-seronegative. The chain combines TRBV27 with TRBJ1-2; 7 bases are shared with TRBD1. Source material: PBMCs. CDR3 loop: CASSPGTAGGGYTF. The CDR3 nucleotides are TGTGCCAGCAGTCCTGGGACAGCTGGCGGGGGCTACACCTTC.